The 21 T cell receptor beta chains below come from one sample, sequenced in a study of shared clonotypes between healthy human individuals. Here immunoSEQ multiplex PCR was the method, and the copy in TCRdb shows in-frame clones only, minus some. The repertoire consists of around 2.3 million clones, with approximately 96% occurring once and the leading ten covering roughly 0.13%. Sample: naive CD4+ T cells sorted from blood. Subset defined: CD45RA+ positively selected. The receptors shown here come from a man younger than 35 in good health.

The chain has TRBV21-1 and TRBJ1-4; whether TRBD1, the table's D call, matches the DNA was not checked. TRBV21-1 is listed as a pseudogene. The CDR3 is made up of 14 amino acids. The CDR3 spells CASTLDREGEKLFF. In DNA form, the CDR3 reads TGTGCCAGCACCCTCGACAGGGAAGGCGAAAAACTGTTTTTT.

This rearrangement joins TRBV28 to TRBJ2-3; 12 bases are shared with TRBD2. Germline V lookup: CDR1 MDHEN, CDR2 SYDVKM. The CDR3 consists of 15 residues. The trim removed 6 bases at V and 2 bases at J, leaving 3 bases unmatched. The CDR3, as DNA: TGTGCCAGCAGCCTAGCGGGAGGGCTCACAGATACGCAGTATTTT. Protein: CASSLAGGLTDTQYF.

The chain employs TRBV4-3 and TRBJ2-3, with TRBD2 matching 11 bases. The CDR3 consists of 18 residues. Trimming took 1 base from V and 0 from J; bases not matched to a gene: 6. In germline, CDR1 is LGHNA, CDR2 YSLEER. The CDR3 DNA follows: TGCGCCAGCAGCCAAGCCTTCACTAGCGGGAGTAGCACAGATACGCAGTATTTT. Its translation: CASSQAFTSGSSTDTQYF.

The rearrangement uses TRBV5-5 and TRBJ1-5; D gene uncertain. The germline V gene encodes CDR1 SGHKS and CDR2 YYEKEE (reference sequence). This CDR3 spans 15 amino acids. V was trimmed by 7 bases and J by 1 base, leaving 15 bases between them. CDR3 amino acids: CASAPEGISNQPQHF. The CDR3 coding sequence is TGTGCCAGCGCCCCGGAAGGGATCAGCAATCAGCCCCAGCATTTT.

The rearrangement links TRBV2 to TRBJ2-3, with 12 bases lining up with TRBD2. The CDR3 consists of 17 residues. Trimming cost V 6 bases and J 4 bases; bases outside gene matches: 11. Germline lookup yields CDR1 SNHLY and CDR2 FYNNEI. The CDR3 is CASSASGRARKADTQYF. CDR3 coding DNA: TGTGCCAGCAGCGCTAGCGGGAGGGCCAGGAAAGCAGATACGCAGTATTTT.

The V call is TRBV2, the J call TRBJ1-4; 8 bases are shared with TRBD1. V lost 7 bases and J lost 5; bases outside the gene matches: 9. The CDR3 spans 15 residues. The germline V gene encodes CDR1 SNHLY and CDR2 FYNNEI. The DNA of the CDR3 is TGTGCCAGCAATATTCAGGGGGCGCCGAATGAAAAACTGTTTTTT. Protein sequence: CASNIQGAPNEKLFF.

The chain uses TRBV5-6 and TRBJ1-2; 8 nucleotides align to TRBD1. Germline V gene data show CDR1 as SGHDT and CDR2 as YYEEEE. After removal of 3 bases from V and 6 bases from J, the junction contained 1 base not matched to a gene. The CDR3 has 12 residues. This chain's CDR3 is CASSSRGHGYTF. In nucleotides, the CDR3 is TGTGCCAGCAGCTCCAGGGGGCATGGCTACACCTTC. Based on the CDR3 plus reference TRBV5-6 and TRBJ1-2, the full variable domain is DAGVTQSPTHLIKTRGQQVTLRCSPKSGHDTVSWYQQALGQGPQFIFQYYEEEERQRGNFPDRFSGHQFPNYSSELNVNALLLGDSALYLCASSSRGHGYTFGSGTRLTVV.

The CDR3 region has the DNA TGCGCCAGCAGCTTGGCCTTTTATAGCGGGAGTTACCACGAGCAGTACTTC. Translated: CASSLAFYSGSYHEQYF. The chain links TRBV5-1 to TRBJ2-7; 9 bases align to TRBD2. This CDR3 spans 17 amino acids. Germline loops: CDR1 SGHRS, CDR2 YFSETQ. J was trimmed by 5 bases and V by 0 bases; bases with no gene match: 12. Full variable domain (rest looked up from reference TRBV5-1 and TRBJ2-7): KAGVTQTPRYLIKTRGQQVTLSCSPISGHRSVSWYQQTPGQGLQFLFEYFSETQRNKGNFPGRFSGRQFSNSRSEMNVSTLELGDSALYLCASSLAFYSGSYHEQYFGPGTRLTVT.

The V gene is TRBV30, the J gene TRBJ1-2; D ambiguous. The ends were cut back, 6 bases at V and 2 bases at J, with 7 bases in the middle. The germline V gene encodes CDR1 GTSNPN and CDR2 SVGIG (reference sequence). This CDR3 is 11 amino acids long. In DNA form, the CDR3 reads TGTGCCTGCCGAATGAACTATGGCTACACCTTC. Its translation is CACRMNYGYTF.

Of note for this clone: The sample carries other DNA sequences with the same CDR3. CDR3 sequence (DNA): TGCAGTGCCGGTCCGGGGGATACGCAGTATTTT. Translating gives CSAGPGDTQYF. The chain combines TRBV20-1 with TRBJ2-3, with D maybe TRBD2 (5 bases). Trimming removed 6 bases at V and 6 bases at J, with 10 bases between. This CDR3 is built from 11 residues. Germline V gene data show CDR1 as DFQATT and CDR2 as SNEGSKA (reference sequence).

The chain employs TRBV4-1 and TRBJ1-1; D uncertain. The germline gives CDR1 MGHRA, CDR2 YSYEKL. Deletions cut 6 bases from V and 1 base from J, with 9 bases between. The CDR3 has 13 residues. CDR3 residues: CASSRSRNTEAFF. The CDR3, as DNA: TGCGCCAGCAGTCGTTCACGGAACACTGAAGCTTTCTTT.

The chain uses TRBV6-5 and TRBJ1-5, with D perhaps TRBD1 (5 bases). V was cut by 10 bases and J by 0 bases, with 13 bases left in between. This CDR3 is built from 14 residues. Germline assignment: CDR1 MNHEY and CDR2 SVGAGI. The CDR3 here is CATGRGDSNQPQHF. The CDR3 nucleotides are TGTGCCACCGGGAGAGGGGATAGCAATCAGCCCCAGCATTTT.

This clone was recorded once. This rearrangement joins TRBV5-6 to TRBJ1-5, with D perhaps matching TRBD1 (5 bases). This CDR3 region has 16 residues. V was cut by 4 bases and J by 1 base, with 15 bases left in between. CDR1 is SGHDT, CDR2 YYEEEE, per germline. CDR3 loop: CASSGGEGTSNQPQHF. The CDR3, as DNA: TGTGCCAGCAGCGGGGGAGAGGGGACCAGCAATCAGCCCCAGCATTTT.

V is TRBV6-5 and J is TRBJ1-6, with D hard to call. CDR3 size: 11 residues. The germline V gene encodes CDR1 MNHEY and CDR2 SVGAGI. Trimming removed 11 bases from V and 7 bases from J, with 9 bases in between. CDR3: CASGQNSPLHF. The CDR3 nucleotides are TGTGCCTCTGGTCAAAATTCACCCCTCCACTTT.

This chain links TRBV4-1 with TRBJ2-3; D is undetermined. This CDR3 has 13 residues. V shed 1 base and J shed 7 bases, with 9 bases lying between them. Germline-derived CDR1 and CDR2 are MGHRA and YSYEKL. The CDR3 protein is CASSQVDLHTQYF. The CDR3 DNA follows: TGCGCCAGCAGCCAAGTAGATTTGCATACGCAGTATTTT.

This chain uses TRBV2 with TRBJ2-1; perhaps D is TRBD1 or TRBD2 (5 bases each). This CDR3 comprises 17 residues. V lost 6 bases and J lost 4, with 22 bases in between. Germline CDR1 is SNHLY and CDR2 is FYNNEI. Here the CDR3 DNA reads TGTGCCAGCAGGAAATTGTTAGGGGATCGGACTTACAATGAGCAGTTCTTC. This sequence encodes CASRKLLGDRTYNEQFF.

The chain joins TRBV5-1 to TRBJ2-6; TRBD1 aligns across 8 bases. This CDR3 comprises 18 residues. Germline V gene lookup returns CDR1 SGHRS and CDR2 YFSETQ. Unmatched junction bases numbered 12, after V lost 3 bases and J lost 4 bases. The CDR3 DNA is TGCGCCAGCAGCTCAAGTGACAGGGGAAGTATAGGGGCCAACGTCCTGACTTTC. Its protein product is CASSSSDRGSIGANVLTF.

As regards this clone: Other DNA sequences of this sample code for an identical CDR3. V is TRBV11-2 and J is TRBJ2-1, with a tentative D call TRBD2 (5 bases). Germline CDR1 and CDR2: SGHAT and FQNNGV. The CDR3 is 14 residues long. V was shortened by 0 bases and J by 2 bases, with 5 bases between the two germline ends. CDR3 DNA: TGTGCCAGCAGCTTAGACGGGACCTACAATGAGCAGTTCTTC. Translation gives CASSLDGTYNEQFF.

The chain couples TRBV7-2 to TRBJ1-4; D perhaps matches TRBD1 (5 bases). V dropped 7 bases and J dropped 5 bases, with 14 bases sitting between them. CDR3 length: 14 residues. The germline V gene encodes CDR1 SGHTA and CDR2 FQGNSA. The CDR3 spells CASTKEGWNEKLFF. The CDR3 DNA reads as TGTGCCAGCACCAAGGAGGGGTGGAATGAAAAACTGTTTTTT. The full variable domain, completed using reference TRBV7-2 and TRBJ1-4, is GAGVSQSPSNKVTEKGKDVELRCDPISGHTALYWYRQSLGQGLEFLIYFQGNSAPDKSGLPSDRFSAERTGGSVSTLTIQRTQQEDSAVYLCASTKEGWNEKLFFGSGTQLSVL.

In nucleotides, the CDR3 is TGTGCCAGCAGCTTTCGGCGCCCAGGGTCTGGGGCCAACGTCCTGACTTTC. It codes for CASSFRRPGSGANVLTF. The chain carries TRBV13 and TRBJ2-6, with a possible D match to TRBD1 (5 bases). Germline V lookup: CDR1 PRHDT, CDR2 FYEKMQ (reference sequence). V was cut by 3 bases and J by 1 base, with 13 bases left in between. The CDR3 is 17 amino acids.

CDR3 in DNA: TGTGCCAGCAGCCTTCCTTGGAGCGGGGGGGCTAGAGATACGCAGTATTTT. Translation: CASSLPWSGGARDTQYF. V gene TRBV5-6 combines with J gene TRBJ2-3, with 10 bases lining up with TRBD2. Germline CDR1 SGHDT, CDR2 YYEEEE. V shed 4 bases, J shed 5 bases, and the junction held 13 bases outside the gene matches. The CDR3 loop spans 17 amino acids.